These T cell receptor beta chains were read from a single sample in a study of T-cell memory formation after mild COVID-19. MiXCR, run by TCRdb on the 5' RACE reads, gives a single entry per CDR3 protein. There are a few hundred thousand distinct CDR3 sequences in the sample; roughly 21% occur only once, and roughly an eighth lies in the top ten. Sequenced material: PBMCs or a T cell subset sorted from them (not recorded which). These receptors all come from an adult woman who had mild COVID-19 (a few samples of this study predate the infection). Cell type and time point are not known. The CDR3 runs from the conserved cysteine through the conserved F or W. The D gene is left open where the match is weak. A clone size is listed for some rows: how often the clone was seen (once, few, many), or a class if it is expanded.

>TRBD2|TRBJ2-1|.|TRBV11-2
CASSVAGGYEQFF
TGTGCCAGCAGTGTAGCGGGGGGATATGAGCAGTTCTTC
>.|TRBJ2-5|few|TRBV7-6
CASSALGGQETQYF
TGTGCCAGCAGCGCCTTGGGTGGACAAGAGACCCAGTACTTC
>.|TRBJ2-7|.|TRBV11-2
CASSSRPNYEQYF
TGTGCCAGCAGCTCCCGACCGAACTACGAGCAGTACTTC
>.|TRBJ2-3|few|TRBV12-3/TRBV12-4
CASSYLSTSTDTQYF
TGTGCCAGCAGTTACCTATCCACTAGCACAGATACGCAGTATTTT
>.|TRBJ2-7|.|TRBV4-1
CASSQDGSGPYEQYF
TGCGCCAGCAGCCAAGACGGATCAGGCCCCTACGAGCAGTACTTC
>TRBD1|TRBJ2-3|.|TRBV6-6
CASRGTATDTQYF
TGTGCCAGCAGGGGGACAGCCACAGATACGCAGTATTTT
>TRBD2|TRBJ2-1|many|TRBV7-2
CASSSPKGTSGRYNEQFF
TGTGCCAGCAGCTCGCCAAAGGGGACTAGCGGGAGATACAATGAGCAGTTCTTC
>TRBD2|TRBJ2-7|few|TRBV4-3
CASSARLAGGEQYF
TGCGCCAGCAGCGCAAGGCTAGCGGGAGGCGAGCAGTACTTC
>TRBD1|TRBJ2-7|few|TRBV30
CALGQAVVTYEQYF
TGTGCCCTCGGACAGGCCGTAGTCACCTACGAGCAGTACTTC
>.|TRBJ2-7|.|TRBV6-2/TRBV6-3
CASRKGPVVVDEQYF
TGTGCCAGCAGAAAAGGGCCAGTCGTAGTGGACGAGCAGTACTTC
>TRBD2|TRBJ2-1|.|TRBV12-3/TRBV12-4
CASSSGPPGLAVGIF
TGTGCCAGCAGTTCGGGGCCACCGGGACTAGCGGTGGGGATCTTC
>TRBD1|TRBJ2-4|few|TRBV5-5
CASSRQGLKNIQYF
TGTGCCAGCAGTCGACAGGGGCTCAAGAACATTCAGTACTTC
>.|TRBJ2-1|many|TRBV5-1
CASSMPSGQNNEQFF
TGCGCCAGCAGCATGCCCTCGGGACAAAACAATGAGCAGTTCTTC
>TRBD1|TRBJ2-7|few|TRBV5-1
CASSLDSRQGRYEQYF
TGCGCCAGCAGCTTGGACAGCCGACAGGGTCGGTACGAGCAGTACTTC
>TRBD1|TRBJ2-3|many|TRBV7-2
CASSLGDRGGDTQYF
TGTGCCAGCAGCTTAGGTGACAGGGGGGGAGATACGCAGTATTTT
>.|TRBJ1-5|few|TRBV6-1
CASSRGADQPQHF
TGTGCCAGTTCCCGGGGGGCGGATCAGCCCCAGCATTTT
>.|TRBJ2-5|.|TRBV12-3/TRBV12-4
CASSLVSGRRQETQYF
TGTGCCAGCAGTTTAGTCAGCGGACGACGCCAAGAGACCCAGTACTTC
>.|TRBJ2-1|few|TRBV11-2
CASESRRRNNEQFF
TGTGCCAGCGAATCCCGAAGGCGCAACAATGAGCAGTTCTTC